This is a list of T cell receptor beta chains from one sample in a study of radiotherapy plus CTLA-4 blockade in lung cancer. Sequenced by immunoSEQ multiplex PCR; TCRdb stores in-frame clones only, minus some. The table shows roughly 100,000 clones, with around 86% occurring only once. Material: peripheral blood, obtained from a patient treated with radiotherapy plus ipilimumab. The receptors originated from a human donor with non-small cell lung cancer who had a partial response to radiotherapy plus ipilimumab. The CDR3 runs from the conserved cysteine through the conserved F or W. The D gene is left open where the match is weak. Only part of the rows carry a size: once, few, many, or a class if the clone is expanded.

. TRBJ2-7 TRBD1 15 TRBV6-5 CASSLPSDRGYEQYF TGTGCCAGCAGCTTACCAAGTGACAGGGGCTACGAGCAGTACTTC
once TRBJ1-1 . 17 TRBV14 CASSQWGGSLSRAEAFF TGTGCCAGCAGCCAATGGGGAGGTTCCCTTTCAAGGGCTGAAGCTTTCTTT
. TRBJ2-7 . 15 TRBV7-9 CASSGGGETGREQYF TGTGCCAGCAGTGGCGGCGGTGAAACAGGGCGCGAGCAGTACTTC
few TRBJ2-7 . 15 TRBV6-1 CASSSLDSRGYEQYF TGTGCCAGCAGTTCTTTGGACAGTCGAGGGTACGAGCAGTACTTC
. TRBJ2-3 . 13 TRBV29-1 CSPGWVAEDTQYF TGCAGCCCAGGTTGGGTGGCAGAAGATACGCAGTATTTT
. TRBJ2-1 . 15 TRBV27 CASTTAGVGYNEQFF TGTGCCAGCACCACAGCCGGGGTCGGCTACAATGAGCAGTTCTTC
. TRBJ2-2 TRBD2 16 TRBV5-1 CASSAGTRVNTGELFF TGCGCCAGCAGCGCAGGGACTAGGGTAAATACCGGGGAGCTGTTTTTT
. TRBJ2-1 . 15 TRBV27 CASSLSSGYYTEQFF TGTGCCAGCAGTTTATCGAGCGGCTACTACACTGAGCAGTTCTTC
few TRBJ1-1 . 14 TRBV5-4 CASSSKGLRTEAFF TGTGCCAGCAGCTCCAAGGGACTGCGCACTGAAGCTTTCTTT
. TRBJ2-1 TRBD2 15 TRBV18 CASSPLGGTYNEQFF TGTGCCAGCTCACCCCTCGGGGGGACCTACAATGAGCAGTTCTTC
. TRBJ2-7 . 12 TRBV5-5 CASTLTGYEQYF TGTGCCAGCACCCTCACTGGCTACGAGCAGTACTTC
. TRBJ2-7 . 13 TRBV5-1 CASSRDTPYEQYF TGCGCCAGCAGTAGGGACACCCCCTACGAGCAGTACTTC
. TRBJ2-2 TRBD1 16 TRBV28 CASRFGTVRVTGELFF TGTGCCAGCAGGTTCGGGACAGTCCGGGTCACCGGGGAGCTGTTTTTT
. TRBJ2-5 . 14 TRBV2 CASSEGRPGETQYF TGTGCCAGCAGTGAAGGTCGGCCAGGAGAGACCCAGTACTTC
. TRBJ2-1 TRBD2 16 TRBV5-1 CASSGGDYEFLIEQFF TGCGCCAGCAGCGGAGGGGACTATGAATTTTTGATTGAGCAGTTCTTC
. TRBJ1-1 . 14 TRBV19 CASSMSVDYPEAFF TGTGCCAGTAGTATGAGCGTGGATTATCCTGAAGCTTTCTTT
few TRBJ2-7 . 13 TRBV15 CATTQGLSYEQYF TGTGCCACTACGCAGGGTCTAAGCTACGAGCAGTACTTC